The 13 T cell receptor beta chains listed next were all sequenced from one sample in a study of CD8 T cells in Susac syndrome. Random-hexamer reverse transcription was applied to roughly 0.5 to 1 ug RNA. In TCRdb, the immunoSEQ multiplex PCR reads were re-called with MiXCR into one record per CDR3 protein. The table has 150,000 or so distinct CDR3 sequences, 95% seen once. Material: CD4+ T cells from PBMCs. These receptors were obtained from a human donor with Susac syndrome.

The chain recombines TRBV28 with TRBJ1-5; D may be TRBD1 (5 bases). The germline gives CDR1 MDHEN, CDR2 SYDVKM. There are 13 residues in the CDR3. V was cut by 7 bases and J by 4 bases, with 11 bases left in between. The CDR3 is CASTVQVNQPQHF. The CDR3 bases are TGTGCCAGCACCGTACAGGTGAATCAGCCCCAGCATTTT.

The J gene is TRBJ1-5, the V gene TRBV19, with unresolved D. Deletions cut 4 bases from V and 7 bases from J, with 11 bases between. This CDR3 is built from 13 residues. Germline CDR1 reads LNHDA; CDR2 reads SQIVND (reference sequence). CDR3 residues: CASSSHRLQPQHF. The CDR3 DNA is TGTGCCAGTAGTAGTCACCGCCTACAGCCCCAGCATTTT.

The chain combines TRBV23-1 with TRBJ1-1; no clear D gene. TRBV23-1 is annotated as an ORF whose role is uncertain. V was pared by 2 bases and J by 2 bases, with 9 bases between. This CDR3 is built from 14 residues. For the CDR3, the DNA is TGCGCCAGCAGTCAAATCCTAATCAACACTGAAGCTTTCTTT. Its protein is CASSQILINTEAFF.

This chain joins TRBV12-3 or TRBV12-4 and TRBJ2-7; D uncertain. The CDR3 runs to 14 residues. Trimming cost V 6 bases and J 3 bases, with 15 bases left between them. In nucleotides, the CDR3 is TGTGCCAGCAGATTGACCCTAACTTACTACGAGCAGTACTTC. Its translation is CASRLTLTYYEQYF.

The V call is TRBV20-1, the J call TRBJ2-2; D unresolved. CDR1 and CDR2 (germline): DFQATT, SNEGSKA (reference sequence). Trimming stripped 1 base from V and 0 bases from J, with 12 bases between. The CDR3 extends over 16 amino acids. The CDR3 spells CSARVPGRPNTGELFF. CDR3 DNA: TGCAGTGCTAGAGTGCCGGGTCGCCCGAACACCGGGGAGCTGTTTTTT.

The chain recombines TRBV7-3 with TRBJ2-3; possible D gene TRBD2, 5 bases. V was trimmed by 5 bases and J by 2 bases, leaving 8 bases between them. The germline gives CDR1 SGHTA, CDR2 FQGTGA. The CDR3 runs 13 residues. In DNA, the CDR3 is TGTGCCAGCAGCGCGGGCACCACAGATACGCAGTATTTT. This sequence encodes CASSAGTTDTQYF.

This chain connects TRBV14 to TRBJ2-1; D is undetermined. This CDR3 region has 13 residues. Trimming took 3 bases from V and 16 from J, leaving 19 bases between them. The germline CDR1 and CDR2 sequences are SGHDN and FVKESK. CDR3 loop: CASSQVEGWFVFF. The CDR3, as DNA: TGTGCCAGCAGCCAGGTGGAAGGGTGGTTTGTCTTCTTC. Based on the CDR3 plus reference TRBV14 and TRBJ2-1, the full variable domain is EAGVTQFPSHSVIEKGQTVTLRCDPISGHDNLYWYRRVMGKEIKFLLHFVKESKQDESGMPNNRFLAERTGGTYSTLKVQPAELEDSGVYFCASSQVEGWFVFFGPGTRLTVL.

CDR3 sequence (DNA): TGTGCCAGCTCACAAACTGGTTTTCAAGAGACCCAGTACTTC. Translated, it gives CASSQTGFQETQYF. The J gene is TRBJ2-5, the V gene TRBV18, with unresolved D. Germline CDR1 and CDR2: KGHSH and LQKENI. The CDR3 covers 14 residues. The V end lost 4 bases, the J end lost 2 bases, and 11 bases lay between the germline ends.

The table lists this clonotype with a count of one. This chain connects TRBV30 to TRBJ2-7; D ambiguous. From germline, CDR1 is GTSNPN and CDR2 SVGIG (reference sequence). This CDR3 is 13 amino acids long. Trimming left V 0 bases short and J 2 bases short, with 8 bases between. CDR3 DNA sequence: TGTGCCTGGAGTGTAACGGATCCCTACGAGCAGTACTTC. Residues: CAWSVTDPYEQYF.

There are a few counts of this clonotype. This chain uses TRBV5-1 with TRBJ2-5; D is perhaps TRBD2 (6 bases). The CDR3 length is 14 residues. Germline V gene sequence: CDR1 SGHRS, CDR2 YFSETQ. Trimming took off 2 bases at V and 1 base at J, with 9 bases between the two ends. CDR3 DNA sequence: TGCGCCAGCAGCTTATCCGGGAGCCAAGAGACCCAGTACTTC. Translating it yields CASSLSGSQETQYF.

The chain uses TRBV30 and TRBJ2-7; D gene uncertain. The CDR3 loop spans 13 amino acids. The germline CDR1 and CDR2 sequences are GTSNPN and SVGIG (reference sequence). V lost 2 bases to trimming and J lost 4 bases, with 12 bases between them. The CDR3 spells CAWSKPVGYEQYF. CDR3 bases: TGTGCCTGGAGTAAACCCGTAGGTTACGAGCAGTACTTC.

This chain links TRBV12-3 or TRBV12-4 with TRBJ2-1; D is unclear. CDR3 size: 15 residues. V lost 3 bases, J lost 0 bases, and 9 bases lay in between. The DNA for the CDR3 is TGTGCCAGCAGTTTTGGGCATAGCTCCTACAATGAGCAGTTCTTC. Translated, it gives CASSFGHSSYNEQFF.

This chain connects TRBV11-1 to TRBJ2-7, with TRBD1 matching over 9 bases. The J segment lost 6 bases and the V segment lost 5 bases, leaving 5 bases of the junction unmatched. The CDR3 spans 13 residues. Germline-derived CDR1 and CDR2 are SGHAT and FQDESV (reference sequence). CDR3 nucleotides: TGTGCCAGCAGCCCTGGGACAGGGACCGAGCAGTACTTC. Its translation is CASSPGTGTEQYF.